A selection of T cell receptor beta chains follows, all from one sample in a study of blood T cell repertoires in COVID-19. The assay was immunoSEQ multiplex PCR, and TCRdb's table has in-frame clones only and misses some. The data hold around 370,000 clones, with 87% observed a single time. Sequencing input: peripheral blood. The receptor set was obtained from a woman aged 45-60 years with COVID-19, enrolled during active disease. The CDR3 runs from the conserved cysteine through the conserved F or W. The order of the fields is CDR3 protein, CDR3 DNA, V gene, clone size, D gene, J gene. The D gene is left open where the match is weak. Clone size is shown for a subset of rows, as once, few, many or a class of expanded clone.

CDR3: CASSLHDRGRETQYF; DNA: TGTGCCAGCAGTTTACACGACAGGGGGCGAGAGACCCAGTACTTC; V: TRBV27; size: NA; D: TRBD1; J: TRBJ2-5
CDR3: CASSDPSTDTQYF; DNA: TGTGCCAGCAGTGACCCCTCGACAGATACGCAGTATTTT; V: TRBV2; size: once; D: NA; J: TRBJ2-3
CDR3: CASSGHESGANVLTF; DNA: TGTGCCAGCAGCGGACATGAATCTGGGGCCAACGTCCTGACTTTC; V: TRBV28; size: once; D: NA; J: TRBJ2-6
CDR3: CASRQGVNTEAFF; DNA: TGTGCCAGCAGGCAAGGGGTGAACACTGAAGCTTTCTTT; V: TRBV6-4; size: NA; D: NA; J: TRBJ1-1
CDR3: CASSLVTSTDTQYF; DNA: TGTGCCAGCAGCTTGGTAACTAGCACAGATACGCAGTATTTT; V: TRBV5-6; size: once; D: NA; J: TRBJ2-3
CDR3: CASSISGSPPETQYF; DNA: TGTGCCAGCAGCATTAGCGGGTCCCCTCCAGAGACCCAGTACTTC; V: TRBV6-2/TRBV6-3; size: NA; D: TRBD2; J: TRBJ2-5
CDR3: CASSPLATRQGYNSPLHF; DNA: TGTGCCAGCTCACCTCTGGCCACCAGACAGGGCTATAATTCACCCCTCCACTTT; V: TRBV18; size: NA; D: TRBD1; J: TRBJ1-6
CDR3: CASSSRLGYNEQFF; DNA: TGTGCCAGCAGCTCCCGACTGGGTTACAATGAGCAGTTCTTC; V: TRBV7-2; size: NA; D: NA; J: TRBJ2-1
CDR3: CASSPTSWSSYNEQFF; DNA: TGTGCCAGCAGCCCGACTAGCTGGAGCTCCTACAATGAGCAGTTCTTC; V: TRBV7-6; size: once; D: TRBD2; J: TRBJ2-1
CDR3: CSVDRAGGGQYF; DNA: TGCAGCGTTGACCGGGCCGGCGGAGGCCAGTACTTC; V: TRBV29-1; size: NA; D: NA; J: TRBJ2-7
CDR3: CASSEFRTRGSNQPQHF; DNA: TGTGCCAGCAGTGAATTTAGGACCAGGGGGAGCAATCAGCCCCAGCATTTT; V: TRBV2; size: NA; D: TRBD1; J: TRBJ1-5
CDR3: CASSLGGNRGVGETQYF; DNA: TGTGCCAGCAGCTTGGGAGGCAACAGGGGAGTAGGCGAGACCCAGTACTTC; V: TRBV5-4; size: NA; D: TRBD1; J: TRBJ2-5
CDR3: CSASSGSSYNSPLHF; DNA: TGCAGTGCTAGTTCTGGGAGCTCCTATAATTCACCCCTCCACTTT; V: TRBV20-1; size: NA; D: NA; J: TRBJ1-6
CDR3: CASSLMEGSSYEQYF; DNA: TGTGCCAGCAGCTTAATGGAGGGGAGCTCCTACGAGCAGTACTTC; V: TRBV7-9; size: NA; D: NA; J: TRBJ2-7
CDR3: CASSSGLAVNTGELFF; DNA: TGTGCCAGCAGTTCGGGACTAGCGGTGAACACCGGGGAGCTGTTTTTT; V: TRBV27; size: NA; D: TRBD2; J: TRBJ2-2
CDR3: CATSEDRTSGYNEQFF; DNA: TGTGCCACCAGTGAGGACCGGACTAGCGGATACAATGAGCAGTTCTTC; V: TRBV24-1; size: NA; D: TRBD2; J: TRBJ2-1
CDR3: CASSLAAGGITYEQYF; DNA: TGCGCCAGCAGCTTGGCGGCAGGGGGGATAACCTACGAGCAGTACTTC; V: TRBV5-1; size: NA; D: NA; J: TRBJ2-7
CDR3: CASSLPGGLETQYF; DNA: TGTGCCAGCTCTCTTCCGGGAGGACTGGAGACCCAGTACTTC; V: TRBV18; size: NA; D: TRBD2; J: TRBJ2-5
CDR3: CASGFSLRGLAGGKAVYNEQFF; DNA: TGTGCTAGTGGTTTTTCGCTTCGGGGGCTAGCGGGAGGGAAGGCCGTTTACAATGAGCAGTTCTTC; V: TRBV12-5; size: NA; D: TRBD2; J: TRBJ2-1
CDR3: CASSPDTYEQYF; DNA: TGCGCCAGCAGCCCAGACACTTACGAGCAGTACTTC; V: TRBV5-1; size: NA; D: NA; J: TRBJ2-7
CDR3: CASNTGGVPNTEAFF; DNA: TGTGCCAGCAACACAGGAGGGGTCCCGAACACTGAAGCTTTCTTT; V: TRBV6-5; size: NA; D: NA; J: TRBJ1-1
CDR3: CASSSSMNTEAFF; DNA: TGTGCCAGCAGTTCAAGCATGAACACTGAAGCTTTCTTT; V: TRBV2; size: once; D: NA; J: TRBJ1-1
CDR3: CASSREGETQYF; DNA: TGCGCCAGCAGCCGGGAAGGAGAGACCCAGTACTTC; V: TRBV5-1; size: NA; D: NA; J: TRBJ2-5
CDR3: CASSEGTFIDEQFF; DNA: TGCGCCAGCAGTGAGGGGACATTTATCGATGAGCAGTTCTTC; V: TRBV10-1; size: NA; D: NA; J: TRBJ2-1
CDR3: CASRDNRSPQQYF; DNA: TGTGCCAGCAGGGACAACAGGTCCCCCCAGCAGTACTTC; V: TRBV6-6; size: NA; D: NA; J: TRBJ2-7
CDR3: CASSVTGGDQPQHF; DNA: TGCGCCAGCAGCGTGACAGGGGGGGATCAGCCCCAGCATTTT; V: TRBV5-1; size: once; D: TRBD1; J: TRBJ1-5
CDR3: CSARLSVTQYF; DNA: TGCAGTGCTAGGTTGTCTGTAACCCAGTACTTC; V: TRBV20-1; size: once; D: NA; J: TRBJ2-5
CDR3: CASSLEAGNYGYTF; DNA: TGCGCCAGCAGCTTGGAGGCAGGGAACTATGGCTACACCTTC; V: TRBV5-1; size: NA; D: NA; J: TRBJ1-2
CDR3: CASSLRGLDRNEQFF; DNA: TGCGCCAGCAGCTTGCGGGGTTTGGATAGGAATGAGCAGTTCTTC; V: TRBV5-1; size: once; D: NA; J: TRBJ2-1
CDR3: CASSPQVAGEQYF; DNA: TGTGCCAGTAGTCCACAGGTAGCGGGGGAGCAGTACTTC; V: TRBV19; size: NA; D: TRBD2; J: TRBJ2-7
CDR3: CAWATILARRAGELFF; DNA: TGTGCCTGGGCAACGATACTAGCGAGGAGAGCCGGGGAGCTGTTTTTT; V: TRBV30; size: NA; D: TRBD2; J: TRBJ2-2
CDR3: CASSLFRDRKTDTQYF; DNA: TGTGCCAGCAGTTTATTCCGGGACAGAAAGACAGATACGCAGTATTTT; V: TRBV28; size: NA; D: TRBD1; J: TRBJ2-3
CDR3: CATSDSTGKNTEAFF; DNA: TGTGCCACCAGTGATTCGACAGGGAAGAACACTGAAGCTTTCTTT; V: TRBV24-1; size: few; D: TRBD1; J: TRBJ1-1
CDR3: CASRGGQGPNQPQHF; DNA: TGTGCCAGCAGAGGGGGACAGGGGCCCAATCAGCCCCAGCATTTT; V: TRBV27; size: NA; D: TRBD1; J: TRBJ1-5
CDR3: CASSDQGTGNEQYF; DNA: TGTGCCAGCAGCGACCAGGGGACGGGAAACGAGCAGTACTTC; V: TRBV13; size: NA; D: NA; J: TRBJ2-7
CDR3: CASSQDRARGSPLHF; DNA: TGTGCCAGCAGCCAAGATAGGGCCAGGGGCTCACCCCTCCACTTT; V: TRBV14; size: NA; D: NA; J: TRBJ1-6
CDR3: CASSPIGEGYTYEQYF; DNA: TGTGCCAGCAGCCCCATCGGGGAGGGGTACACCTACGAGCAGTACTTC; V: TRBV3-1/TRBV3-2; size: once; D: TRBD2; J: TRBJ2-7
CDR3: CASRTGGLSYEQYF; DNA: TGCGCCAGCAGGACAGGGGGCCTTTCCTACGAGCAGTACTTC; V: TRBV5-1; size: NA; D: TRBD1; J: TRBJ2-7
CDR3: CASSLTPWLAGGTGELFF; DNA: TGCGCCAGCAGCTTAACCCCTTGGCTAGCGGGGGGGACCGGGGAGCTGTTTTTT; V: TRBV5-1; size: few; D: TRBD2; J: TRBJ2-2
CDR3: CASSLGSGLAGATYQETQYF; DNA: TGTGCCAGCAGCTTAGGATCAGGACTAGCGGGAGCTACGTACCAAGAGACCCAGTACTTC; V: TRBV7-3; size: once; D: TRBD2; J: TRBJ2-5
CDR3: CASRISLAGERHEQYF; DNA: TGCGCCAGCAGAATTAGCTTGGCGGGAGAACGGCACGAGCAGTACTTC; V: TRBV5-1; size: NA; D: TRBD2; J: TRBJ2-7
CDR3: CASSPDRGLRNQPQHF; DNA: TGCGCCAGCAGCCCGGACAGGGGGCTTCGGAATCAGCCCCAGCATTTT; V: TRBV4-1; size: NA; D: TRBD1; J: TRBJ1-5
CDR3: CASSSPPQWEQYF; DNA: TGTGCCAGCAGTTCCCCCCCGCAGTGGGAGCAGTACTTC; V: TRBV27; size: once; D: NA; J: TRBJ2-7
CDR3: CATSVRDSSYNEQFF; DNA: TGTGCCACCAGTGTACGGGACAGCTCCTACAATGAGCAGTTCTTC; V: TRBV24-1; size: NA; D: TRBD1; J: TRBJ2-1
CDR3: CASSLSSVSSGNTIYF; DNA: TGCGCCAGCAGTCTGTCGTCGGTGAGCTCTGGAAACACCATATATTTT; V: TRBV5-1; size: once; D: NA; J: TRBJ1-3
CDR3: CASSQETAYYEQYF; DNA: TGCGCCAGCAGCCAGGAGACGGCTTACTACGAGCAGTACTTC; V: TRBV4-1; size: NA; D: NA; J: TRBJ2-7
CDR3: CASSFPGSGETQYF; DNA: TGTGCCAGCAGCTTTCCGGGGAGTGGAGAGACCCAGTACTTC; V: TRBV11-2; size: NA; D: NA; J: TRBJ2-5
CDR3: CASSIRLTGGSSGANVLTF; DNA: TGTGCCAGTAGTATAAGATTGACAGGGGGGAGCTCTGGGGCCAACGTCCTGACTTTC; V: TRBV19; size: once; D: TRBD1; J: TRBJ2-6
CDR3: CASSIVAGNYEQYF; DNA: TGTGCCAGTAGTATAGTTGCAGGGAACTACGAGCAGTACTTC; V: TRBV19; size: NA; D: NA; J: TRBJ2-7
CDR3: CASSLKGSSYNSPLHF; DNA: TGTGCCAGCAGCTTAAAAGGGAGCTCCTATAATTCACCCCTCCACTTT; V: TRBV7-8; size: NA; D: NA; J: TRBJ1-6